This entry lists 2 T cell receptor beta chains sequenced from one sample in a study of blood T cell repertoires in COVID-19. Produced via immunoSEQ multiplex PCR; TCRdb's table is partial and in-frame only. This repertoire shows 150,000 to 200,000 clones, over 70% found once; its top ten account for more than 3%. Sequenced input: PBMCs or T cells enriched from blood (not recorded which). All receptors come from a woman in her sixties who had recovered from COVID-19.

The chain recombines TRBV19 with TRBJ1-5; possible D gene TRBD1, 6 bases. The CDR3 loop spans 15 amino acids. Germline lookup yields CDR1 LNHDA and CDR2 SQIVND (reference sequence). V lost 8 bases and J 5 bases, leaving 19 bases between the germline ends. This chain's CDR3 is CASALQGRIDQPQHF. Written as DNA, the CDR3 is TGTGCCAGTGCCTTACAGGGCAGGATCGATCAGCCCCAGCATTTT.

Only one count was recorded for this clone. This sequence joins TRBV12-3 or TRBV12-4 and TRBJ1-2; TRBD1 matches 8 bases. The CDR3 is made up of 12 amino acids. Trimming took 7 bases from V and 4 from J; bases not matched to a gene: 2. The CDR3 reads CASKGQGYGYTF. The CDR3 nucleotides read TGTGCCAGCAAAGGACAGGGCTATGGCTACACCTTC.